This record covers a single T cell receptor (beta chain). The sample is drawn from a study of control samples from healthy donors and cancer patients. Germline CDR1 LNHNV, CDR2 YYDKDF (reference sequence). CDR3 length: 14 residues. V dropped 0 bases and J dropped 9; count of bases not matched to a gene: 4. Profiled with immunoSEQ multiplex PCR; TCRdb holds only in-frame clones, not every one. The table shows approximately 100,000 clones, with over 85% occurring only once. The chain recombines TRBV15 with TRBJ1-4, with 7 bases identical to TRBD1. The sequencing sample was made of blood. This receptor was obtained from a human donor in good health. The donor label of this sample is uncertain. The CDR3 sequence: CATSRDLDRKKLFF. The CDR3, as DNA: TGTGCCACCAGCAGAGATCTGGACAGGAAAAAACTGTTTTTT.